A single sample is the source of the 9 T cell receptor beta chains below, sequenced in a study of T-cell reconstitution after alpha-beta-depleted transplantation in children. Unique molecular identifiers were used to barcode this TCRbeta library. TCRdb reanalysed the PCR reads using MiXCR and keeps one entry per CDR3 protein. The sample has some 75,000 distinct CDR3 sequences, around 6.6% seen once; the top ten hold 2.5%. Material: PBMCs from the stem cell graft donor, obtained from the stem cell graft. All receptors derive from a human donor who donated a stem cell graft to a child with acute lymphoblastic leukemia.

At least ten counts were recorded for this clonotype. V gene TRBV20-1 combines with J gene TRBJ2-1; 10 bases match TRBD2. The CDR3 is 16 residues long. The germline gives CDR1 DFQATT, CDR2 SNEGSKA (reference sequence). The J segment lost 9 bases and the V segment lost 0 bases, leaving 11 bases of the junction unmatched. The CDR3: CSARDPQRGGLREQFF. CDR3 nucleotide sequence: TGCAGTGCTAGAGATCCCCAGCGGGGGGGCCTTCGTGAGCAGTTCTTC.

Many counts were recorded for this clonotype. This rearrangement joins TRBV11-2 to TRBJ2-1, with unresolved D. CDR1 and CDR2 from the germline V gene are SGHAT and FQNNGV. The V and J ends lost 5 bases and 6 bases respectively, with 5 bases between them. The CDR3 spans 11 residues. Here the CDR3 reads CASSPLNEQFF. The DNA for the CDR3 is TGTGCCAGCAGCCCCCTCAATGAGCAGTTCTTC.

The sample holds many counts of this clonotype. V gene TRBV28 combines with J gene TRBJ1-2; TRBD1 is a possible D gene (5 bases). This CDR3 is 14 amino acids long. The germline V gene encodes CDR1 MDHEN and CDR2 SYDVKM. V was pared by 3 bases and J by 4 bases, with 12 bases between. This CDR3 is CASSLGTLLYGYTF. The CDR3 DNA is TGTGCCAGCAGTTTGGGGACCCTTCTCTATGGCTACACCTTC.

This clonotype was recorded a few times. The J gene is TRBJ2-7, the V gene TRBV29-1; D is unclear. There are 13 residues in the CDR3. Between the trimmed V and J ends, which lost 6 bases and 2 bases, there was a span of 14 bases. Germline V gene data show CDR1 as SQVTM and CDR2 as ANQGSEA. The CDR3 DNA reads TGCAGCGTGCCTTCGGTAGGCACCTACGAGCAGTACTTC. This sequence encodes CSVPSVGTYEQYF.

This clonotype was counted ten times or more. The chain has TRBV7-6 and TRBJ2-5; D not resolved. From germline, CDR1 is SGHVS and CDR2 FNYEAQ. The CDR3 runs 15 residues. V lost 2 bases and J 1 base, leaving 11 bases between the germline ends. The CDR3 DNA follows: TGTGCCAGCAGCTTAAATTCCCTATCCCAAGAGACCCAGTACTTC. Translation gives CASSLNSLSQETQYF.

This clonotype was seen at least ten times. The gene calls are TRBV15 and TRBJ2-1; D unresolved. Trimming took 0 bases from V and 6 from J, leaving 18 bases between them. Germline CDR1 reads LNHNV; CDR2 reads YYDKDF (reference sequence). The length of the CDR3 is 17 residues. CDR3 protein: CATSRDATVQGGNEQFF. DNA for the CDR3: TGTGCCACCAGCAGAGATGCGACGGTGCAAGGTGGCAATGAGCAGTTCTTC.

This clonotype was seen at least ten times. The chain couples TRBV28 to TRBJ2-2; no definite D call. This CDR3 is 11 amino acids long. Germline V CDR1 and CDR2: MDHEN, SYDVKM. V was shortened by 5 bases and J by 9 bases, with 7 bases between the two germline ends. The CDR3, as DNA: TGTGCCAGCAGTATTGAGTGGGAGCTGTTTTTT. It specifies CASSIEWELFF. Full variable domain (remainder filled in from reference TRBV28 and TRBJ2-2): DVKVTQSSRYLVKRTGEKVFLECVQDMDHENMFWYRQDPGLGLRLIYFSYDVKMKEKGDIPEGYSVSREKKERFSLILESASTNQTSMYLCASSIEWELFFGEGSRLTVL.

This clonotype was seen at least ten times. The DNA of the CDR3 is TGCGCCAGCAGCTTGGGGCCCGGCGGGAGGGACGAGCAGTACTTC. It yields the protein CASSLGPGGRDEQYF. The rearrangement links TRBV5-1 to TRBJ2-7; the match to TRBD2 covers 9 bases. The CDR3 runs 15 residues. J lost 5 bases, V lost 0 bases, and 6 bases had no gene match. From germline, CDR1 is SGHRS and CDR2 YFSETQ. The full variable domain, its missing parts supplied by reference TRBV5-1 and TRBJ2-7, is KAGVTQTPRYLIKTRGQQVTLSCSPISGHRSVSWYQQTPGQGLQFLFEYFSETQRNKGNFPGRFSGRQFSNSRSEMNVSTLELGDSALYLCASSLGPGGRDEQYFGPGTRLTVT.

This clonotype was counted ten times or more. The rearrangement uses TRBV12-3 or TRBV12-4 and TRBJ1-1; D possibly corresponds to TRBD1 (6 bases). The CDR3 is made up of 12 amino acids. Trimming took off 5 bases at V and 9 bases at J, with 13 bases between the two ends. This CDR3 reads CASSLGGTKAFF. Written as DNA, the CDR3 is TGTGCCAGCAGTCTAGGGGGGACCAAAGCTTTCTTT.